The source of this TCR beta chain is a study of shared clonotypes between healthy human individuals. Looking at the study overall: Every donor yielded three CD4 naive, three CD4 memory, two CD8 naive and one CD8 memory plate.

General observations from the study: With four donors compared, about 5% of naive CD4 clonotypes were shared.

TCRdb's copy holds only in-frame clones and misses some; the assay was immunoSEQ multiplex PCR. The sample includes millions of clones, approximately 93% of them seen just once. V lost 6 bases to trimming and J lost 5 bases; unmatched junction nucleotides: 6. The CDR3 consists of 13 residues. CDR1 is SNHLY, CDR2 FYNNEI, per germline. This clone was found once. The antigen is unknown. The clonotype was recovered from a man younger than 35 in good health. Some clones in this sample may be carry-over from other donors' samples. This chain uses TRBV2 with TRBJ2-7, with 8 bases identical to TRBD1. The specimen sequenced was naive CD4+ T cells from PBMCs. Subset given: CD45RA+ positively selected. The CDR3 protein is CASRSRGLNEQYF. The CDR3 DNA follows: TGTGCCAGCAGATCCAGGGGGCTGAACGAGCAGTACTTC.